This T cell receptor (beta chain) was sequenced for a study of T cells expressing NK-cell markers. Study summary: The eight sequenced donors comprised seven who were HCMV-seropositive and one who was seronegative.

In germline, CDR1 is LGHDT, CDR2 YNNKEL (reference sequence). The CDR3 consists of 14 residues. Reprocessing the 5' RACE reads, TCRdb reports a single entry for every CDR3 protein and omits DNA. The table gives about 390,000 distinct CDR3 sequences; the top ten clones make up about 10% of it. The receptor comes from a woman aged 45-65 years in good health. Sequencing was done on a sample of blood T cells: a sorted CD56 or NKG2C T cell subset, CD4+ or CD8+ T cells, or bulk PBMC T cells (not recorded which). The chain combines TRBV3-1 with TRBJ2-5; TCRdb picks TRBD2, but there is no DNA to check that call. The CDR3 protein is CASLTSGRVETQYF.